Presented here are 5 T cell receptor beta chains from one specimen sequenced in a study of early T cells in non-severe SARS-CoV-2 infection. Each CDR3 protein is one row after TCRdb ran MiXCR on the 5' RACE reads. Of approximately 100,000 distinct CDR3 sequences listed, 12% to 15% were seen once; the top ten hold 5% to 7.5%. The material sequenced was whole blood. The receptors derive from an adult who was a healthcare worker with PCR-confirmed SARS-CoV-2 infection or an uninfected control (not recorded which).

This clonotype has ten or more counts. The chain recombines TRBV10-3 with TRBJ2-3; D is uncertain. The CDR3 contains 15 residues. Trimming cost V 2 bases and J 2 bases, with 11 bases left between them. CDR1 ENHRY and CDR2 SYGVKD come from the germline V gene. The CDR3 DNA follows: TGTGCCATCAGTGAGAAGGTCTCCCACACAGATACGCAGTATTTT. This gives the protein CAISEKVSHTDTQYF.

The sample holds many counts of this clonotype. This sequence joins TRBV7-6 and TRBJ1-4; maybe TRBD1 (5 bases). Germline CDR1 is SGHVS and CDR2 is FNYEAQ. Trimming stripped 5 bases from V and 5 bases from J, with 15 bases between. CDR3 length: 15 residues. The CDR3 DNA reads as TGTGCCAGCAGCCCCTCCGGGACGGAGAATGAAAAACTGTTTTTT. It specifies CASSPSGTENEKLFF.

The CDR3 bases are TGCAGTGCCACAGCGGACGAGCAGTACTTC. Amino acids: CSATADEQYF. J is TRBJ2-7 and V is TRBV20-1; D perhaps matches TRBD2 (5 bases). Trimming cost V 6 bases and J 5 bases, with 8 bases left between them. Germline V gene data show CDR1 as DFQATT and CDR2 as SNEGSKA (reference sequence). CDR3 size: 10 residues.

V and J are TRBV12-3 or TRBV12-4 and TRBJ2-2; no reliable D call. With 8 bases removed from V and 2 bases from J, the gap between germline ends came to 3 bases. The CDR3 covers 11 residues. The CDR3 coding sequence is TGTGCCAGCCAAAACACCGGGGAGCTGTTTTTT. This codes for CASQNTGELFF.

The genes are TRBV18 and TRBJ2-5; D unclear. Trimming stripped 2 bases from V and 4 bases from J, with 8 bases between. The CDR3 has 13 amino acids. In germline, CDR1 is KGHSH, CDR2 LQKENI. The CDR3 spells CASSPMVGETQYF. CDR3 nucleotide sequence: TGTGCCAGCTCACCAATGGTTGGAGAGACCCAGTACTTC.